The entry that follows covers one TCR beta chain sequence. The data derive from a study of blood T cell repertoires in COVID-19. Across the whole study: Samples came from the United States, Italy and Spain, spanning acute and convalescent COVID-19. Nucleic acid was either cDNA or gDNA, and it came from T cells, B-cell-depleted T cells, or PBMCs.

In the original workflow: Nucleated cell counts were estimated from reference gene primer amplification. Using immunoSEQ multiplex PCR, the repertoire was profiled, and TCRdb retains in-frame clones only, with some absent. V and J calls and clone size follow that table, whereas D and trimming were derived from the DNA. The sample lists approximately 100,000 clones; roughly 76% were seen once. The germline CDR1 and CDR2 sequences are SGHRS and YFSETQ. V shed 2 bases and J 5 bases; nucleotides not matched to a gene: 10. The CDR3 totals 15 residues. The clonotype originates from a woman of 80 years or more with active or convalescent COVID-19. Sequenced: peripheral blood. The V gene is TRBV5-1, the J gene TRBJ2-7; 7 nucleotides match TRBD2. CDR3 loop: CASSFRAGLIDEQYF. The CDR3 DNA sequence: TGCGCCAGCAGCTTCCGAGCGGGGCTTATCGACGAGCAGTACTTC. The whole variable domain, filled in from reference TRBV5-1 and TRBJ2-7, reads KAGVTQTPRYLIKTRGQQVTLSCSPISGHRSVSWYQQTPGQGLQFLFEYFSETQRNKGNFPGRFSGRQFSNSRSEMNVSTLELGDSALYLCASSFRAGLIDEQYFGPGTRLTVT.